Below, 18 T cell receptor beta chains from the same sample are listed, as sequenced in a study of blood T cell repertoires in COVID-19. The repertoire was sequenced with immunoSEQ multiplex PCR; TCRdb's copy has only in-frame clones and lacks some. This table has some 240,000 clones, 70% to 85% appearing once. Source material: peripheral blood. The receptors shown here come from a middle-aged man with active or convalescent COVID-19.

The chain employs TRBV6-5 and TRBJ2-5, with D perhaps matching TRBD2 (6 bases). Germline V CDR1 and CDR2: MNHEY, SVGAGI. This CDR3 contains 16 residues. V lost 0 bases to trimming and J lost 2 bases, with 13 bases between them. CDR3 DNA: TGTGCCAGCAGTTACTCGATATCAGGGAGGCAAGAGACCCAGTACTTC. It yields the protein CASSYSISGRQETQYF.

The gene calls are TRBV5-1 and TRBJ2-2, with D possibly matching TRBD2 (6 bases). V gave up 6 bases and J gave up 2 bases, with 11 bases separating them. This CDR3 comprises 14 residues. Germline V gene lookup returns CDR1 SGHRS and CDR2 YFSETQ. This CDR3 is CASKEGANTGELFF. As DNA, the CDR3 is TGCGCCAGCAAGGAGGGTGCCAACACCGGGGAGCTGTTTTTT.

The rearrangement joins TRBV11-2 to TRBJ1-2; D possibly corresponds to TRBD1 (6 bases). The CDR3 is 16 residues long. The germline V gene encodes CDR1 SGHAT and CDR2 FQNNGV. The V end was cut by 5 bases, the J end by 3 bases, with 19 bases between. The CDR3: CASSQTRQAGYYGYTF. The CDR3 DNA reads TGTGCCAGCAGCCAAACCAGACAGGCGGGCTACTATGGCTACACCTTC.

This chain uses TRBV18 with TRBJ2-6; 10 bases agree with TRBD1. Germline lookup yields CDR1 KGHSH and CDR2 LQKENI. The length of the CDR3 is 18 residues. V shed 1 base, J shed 0 bases, and the junction held 3 bases outside the gene matches. CDR3 in amino acids: CASSPLGTGASGANVLTF. The CDR3, as DNA: TGTGCCAGCTCACCACTTGGGACAGGGGCCTCTGGGGCCAACGTCCTGACTTTC.

In DNA form, the CDR3 reads TGTGCCAGCAGTTTACTTTTCCCTCGACAGGGGACGGAAGAGACCCAGTACTTC. This sequence encodes CASSLLFPRQGTEETQYF. The genes are TRBV28 and TRBJ2-5; 8 bases match TRBD1. Trimming cost V 2 bases and J 3 bases; bases outside gene matches: 14. The CDR3 is made up of 18 amino acids. Germline loops: CDR1 MDHEN, CDR2 SYDVKM.

This clone was seen only once. The chain links TRBV5-4 to TRBJ1-4; the match to TRBD1 covers 7 bases. The CDR3 runs 14 residues. Germline V gives CDR1 SGHNT, CDR2 YYREEE (reference sequence). V was clipped by 4 bases and J by 5 bases; unmatched bases: 5. CDR3 residues: CASSRGQRNEKLFF. The CDR3 region has the DNA TGTGCCAGCAGCCGGGGACAGAGAAATGAAAAACTGTTTTTT.

The rearrangement joins TRBV9 to TRBJ2-5, with TRBD1 identical over 8 bases. Germline V CDR1 and CDR2: SGDLS, YYNGEE. The CDR3 totals 16 residues. The V segment lost 0 bases and the J segment 4 bases; nucleotides outside the gene matches: 8. This CDR3 is CASSVEGSRGRETQYF. CDR3 nucleotides: TGTGCCAGCAGCGTAGAGGGTAGCAGGGGGCGAGAGACCCAGTACTTC.

This clone was seen once. This chain links TRBV11-2 with TRBJ2-1; D is unclear. Trimming shortened V by 0 bases and J by 14 bases, and 17 bases separated the two germline ends. This CDR3 is built from 14 residues. The V gene's germline CDR1 is SGHAT and CDR2 FQNNGV. The CDR3 region has the DNA TGTGCCAGCAGCTTAGAACAAATCGACATGAGAAAGTTCTTC. Its protein product is CASSLEQIDMRKFF. Together with reference TRBV11-2 and TRBJ2-1, the CDR3 gives the full variable domain: EAGVAQSPRYKIIEKRQSVAFWCNPISGHATLYWYQQILGQGPKLLIQFQNNGVVDDSQLPKDRFSAERLKGVDSTLKIQPAKLEDSAVYLCASSLEQIDMRKFFGPGTRLTVL.

The chain couples TRBV6-5 to TRBJ1-1; D is ambiguous. CDR1 and CDR2 (germline): MNHEY, SVGAGI. The CDR3 spans 14 residues. With 0 bases removed from V and 2 bases from J, the gap between germline ends came to 7 bases. CDR3 bases: TGTGCCAGCAGTTACTCGTCCTCCAACACTGAAGCTTTCTTT. It codes for CASSYSSSNTEAFF.

CDR3 region: CASSPRSGRVQETQYF. The CDR3 DNA follows: TGTGCCAGCTCACCAAGGAGCGGGAGGGTACAAGAGACCCAGTACTTC. The chain employs TRBV18 and TRBJ2-5; 10 bases map to TRBD2. Trimming at V came to 2 bases and at J to 2 bases, leaving 5 bases not matched to a gene. Per the germline V gene, CDR1 is KGHSH and CDR2 is LQKENI. The CDR3 extends over 16 amino acids.

The CDR3 coding sequence is TGCGCCAGCAGCCCCAATCCAGGGGAACAAGAGACCCAGTACTTC. It yields the protein CASSPNPGEQETQYF. This chain connects TRBV5-1 to TRBJ2-5, with a weak D call TRBD1 (6 bases). Germline V gene lookup returns CDR1 SGHRS and CDR2 YFSETQ. The germline V and J ends were trimmed by 4 bases and 2 bases, with 15 bases remaining between them. This CDR3 contains 15 residues.

This chain connects TRBV18 to TRBJ2-7; 11 bases match TRBD1. V gave up 3 bases and J gave up 4 bases; unmatched junction bases: 11. Germline CDR1 and CDR2: KGHSH and LQKENI. The CDR3 sequence is 17 residues long. CDR3 protein: CASSPGDRGILGYEQYF. The CDR3 bases are TGTGCCAGCTCACCGGGGGACAGGGGGATTTTGGGGTACGAGCAGTACTTC.

This chain uses TRBV11-1 with TRBJ2-1; 11 positions match TRBD1. The length of the CDR3 is 16 residues. V trimming: 0 bases; J trimming: 10 bases; junction bases outside the gene matches: 8. Germline V gene lookup returns CDR1 SGHAT and CDR2 FQDESV (reference sequence). The DNA of the CDR3 is TGTGCCAGCAGCTTAGCTCCGGGACAGGGGGATTTCGAGCAGTTCTTC. Protein product: CASSLAPGQGDFEQFF.

This chain uses TRBV2 with TRBJ2-1; TRBD1 aligns across 7 bases. The CDR3 runs to 12 residues. Germline lookup yields CDR1 SNHLY and CDR2 FYNNEI. V shed 6 bases and J 12 bases; nucleotides not matched to a gene: 8. The CDR3 loop reads CASRERQGRQFF. The CDR3 coding sequence is TGTGCCAGCAGAGAACGACAGGGAAGGCAGTTCTTC.

This chain joins TRBV7-8 and TRBJ2-7, with 9 bases matching TRBD2. The CDR3 has 18 amino acids. V was clipped by 5 bases and J by 0 bases; unmatched bases: 14. Germline loops: CDR1 SGHVS, CDR2 FQNEAQ. The CDR3 coding sequence is TGTGCCAGCAGCCGAGGGGGCGGTAGCGGGGGTAGCTCCTACGAGCAGTACTTC. Its protein product is CASSRGGGSGGSSYEQYF.

The chain links TRBV18 to TRBJ2-1; 8 bases are a match to TRBD2. The germline gives CDR1 KGHSH, CDR2 LQKENI. The junction had 4 bases not matched to a gene; V was cut back by 1 base and J by 8 bases. This CDR3 is built from 14 residues. CDR3 residues: CASSPLAGKHEQFF. DNA for the CDR3: TGTGCCAGCTCACCACTAGCGGGGAAACATGAGCAGTTCTTC.

The chain carries TRBV27 and TRBJ2-1; maybe TRBD1 (6 bases). V was pared by 2 bases and J by 8 bases, with 16 bases between. Per germline, CDR1 MNHEY and CDR2 SMNVEV (reference sequence). The CDR3 consists of 15 residues. The CDR3 region has the DNA TGTGCCAGCAGTTTAGGGCAGGGGCGATTCGATGAGCAGTTCTTC. This encodes CASSLGQGRFDEQFF.

The V and J genes are TRBV2 and TRBJ1-2; maybe TRBD1 (5 bases). Germline V CDR1 and CDR2: SNHLY, FYNNEI. This CDR3 spans 12 amino acids. V lost 6 bases and J lost 2, with 7 bases in between. CDR3 region: CASRGRNYGYTF. Here the CDR3 DNA reads TGTGCCAGCAGGGGGCGAAACTATGGCTACACCTTC.